This is a list of T cell receptor beta chains from one sample in a study of a mutant IDH1 vaccine in newly diagnosed glioma. Here immunoSEQ multiplex PCR was the method, and the copy in TCRdb shows in-frame clones only, minus some. The data show around 57,000 clones, around 91% seen once. No antigen has been identified for these receptors. The sample in question was PBMCs, obtained from a glioma patient whose treatment included an IDH1 peptide vaccine. The receptors here all came from a man aged 40-55 years with glioma. CDR3s include the opening cysteine and the closing phenylalanine or tryptophan. The D gene is left open where the match is weak. Rows give clone size only sometimes, using once, few, many, or a class for an expanded clone.

v_gene: TRBV28
abundance: NA
j_gene: TRBJ1-5
d_gene: NA
CDR3aa: CASSTSTGIHSNQPQHF
CDR3nt: NA

v_gene: TRBV7-2
abundance: NA
j_gene: TRBJ2-6
d_gene: TRBD2
CDR3aa: CASSSVGLAGGSGANVLTF
CDR3nt: TGTGCCAGCAGCTCAGTGGGACTAGCGGGAGGGTCTGGGGCCAACGTCCTGACTTTC

v_gene: TRBV5-1
abundance: NA
j_gene: TRBJ2-7
d_gene: TRBD1
CDR3aa: CASSLEPGQGWDEQYF
CDR3nt: TGCGCCAGCAGCTTGGAACCGGGACAGGGTTGGGACGAGCAGTACTTC

v_gene: TRBV5-4
abundance: NA
j_gene: TRBJ2-3
d_gene: NA
CDR3aa: CASSFAPTGATDTQYF
CDR3nt: TGTGCCAGCAGCTTTGCCCCAACAGGAGCCACAGATACGCAGTATTTT

v_gene: TRBV7-9
abundance: NA
j_gene: TRBJ2-7
d_gene: TRBD1
CDR3aa: CASSTTGQAGYEQYF
CDR3nt: TGTGCCAGCAGCACAACGGGACAGGCCGGTTACGAGCAGTACTTC

v_gene: TRBV7-2
abundance: NA
j_gene: TRBJ2-1
d_gene: NA
CDR3aa: CASSLRQNFNNEQFF
CDR3nt: TGTGCCAGCAGCTTAAGGCAGAATTTCAACAATGAGCAGTTCTTC

v_gene: TRBV6-5
abundance: once
j_gene: TRBJ1-2
d_gene: NA
CDR3aa: CASSFGQSGYTF
CDR3nt: TGTGCCAGCAGTTTCGGACAGTCTGGCTACACCTTC

v_gene: TRBV7-8
abundance: NA
j_gene: TRBJ2-1
d_gene: NA
CDR3aa: CASSLVTGLGNNEQFF
CDR3nt: TGTGCCAGCAGCTTAGTCACGGGTCTCGGCAACAATGAGCAGTTCTTC

v_gene: TRBV6-6
abundance: NA
j_gene: TRBJ2-1
d_gene: TRBD2
CDR3aa: CASSYSGRAHNEQFF
CDR3nt: TGTGCCAGCAGTTATTCCGGGAGGGCCCACAATGAGCAGTTCTTC

v_gene: TRBV28
abundance: NA
j_gene: TRBJ1-6
d_gene: TRBD1
CDR3aa: CASRGYAGQLSYNSPLHF
CDR3nt: TGTGCCAGCAGGGGATATGCGGGACAGCTCTCCTATAATTCACCCCTCCACTTT

v_gene: TRBV4-1
abundance: NA
j_gene: TRBJ2-6
d_gene: NA
CDR3aa: CASSSTDSGANVLTF
CDR3nt: TGCGCCAGCAGCTCGACAGACTCTGGGGCCAACGTCCTGACTTTC

v_gene: TRBV5-1
abundance: NA
j_gene: TRBJ2-1
d_gene: NA
CDR3aa: CASSSAGTAEQFF
CDR3nt: TGCGCCAGCAGCTCCGCCGGGACCGCGGAGCAGTTCTTC

v_gene: TRBV25-1
abundance: NA
j_gene: TRBJ2-1
d_gene: NA
CDR3aa: CASSDHRDFFYNEQFF
CDR3nt: TGTGCCAGCAGTGATCACCGGGACTTCTTTTACAATGAGCAGTTCTTC

v_gene: TRBV2
abundance: NA
j_gene: TRBJ1-5
d_gene: NA
CDR3aa: CASSYRSMDNQPQHF
CDR3nt: TGTGCCAGCAGCTACAGGAGTATGGACAATCAGCCCCAGCATTTT

v_gene: TRBV30
abundance: NA
j_gene: TRBJ1-2
d_gene: TRBD1
CDR3aa: CAWTGTAYGYTF
CDR3nt: TGTGCCTGGACAGGGACAGCCTATGGCTACACCTTC

v_gene: TRBV4-2
abundance: NA
j_gene: TRBJ2-5
d_gene: TRBD2
CDR3aa: CASSQAGRLAGVETQYF
CDR3nt: TGTGCCAGCAGCCAAGCGGGGAGACTAGCGGGGGTAGAGACCCAGTACTTC

v_gene: TRBV5-4
abundance: NA
j_gene: TRBJ2-3
d_gene: NA
CDR3aa: CASSPGVALSTDTQYF
CDR3nt: TGTGCCAGCAGCCCGGGGGTGGCGCTTAGCACAGATACGCAGTATTTT

v_gene: TRBV29-1
abundance: NA
j_gene: TRBJ1-1
d_gene: TRBD1
CDR3aa: CSVGQGGANTEAFF
CDR3nt: TGCAGCGTTGGACAGGGGGGGGCGAACACTGAAGCTTTCTTT

v_gene: TRBV6-4
abundance: NA
j_gene: TRBJ2-2
d_gene: NA
CDR3aa: CASSESNTGELFF
CDR3nt: TGTGCCAGCAGTGAATCGAACACCGGGGAGCTGTTTTTT

v_gene: TRBV18
abundance: NA
j_gene: TRBJ2-1
d_gene: NA
CDR3aa: CASSPPPVGYEQFF
CDR3nt: TGTGCCAGCTCACCACCTCCCGTTGGATATGAGCAGTTCTTC

v_gene: TRBV4-1
abundance: NA
j_gene: TRBJ1-6
d_gene: TRBD1
CDR3aa: CASSPRDRDNSPLHF
CDR3nt: TGCGCCAGCAGCCCCCGGGACAGGGATAATTCACCCCTCCACTTT

v_gene: TRBV7-9
abundance: NA
j_gene: TRBJ1-2
d_gene: NA
CDR3aa: CASSLTGATTALYGYTF
CDR3nt: TGTGCCAGCAGCCTAACCGGGGCCACCACCGCGTTATATGGCTACACCTTC

v_gene: TRBV4-1
abundance: once
j_gene: TRBJ2-1
d_gene: NA
CDR3aa: CASSPGTDSYNEQFF
CDR3nt: TGCGCCAGCAGCCCGGGGACTGACTCCTACAATGAGCAGTTCTTC

v_gene: TRBV11-2
abundance: NA
j_gene: TRBJ2-2
d_gene: NA
CDR3aa: CASSLPNTGELFF
CDR3nt: TGTGCCAGCAGCCTACCAAACACCGGGGAGCTGTTTTTT

v_gene: TRBV2
abundance: NA
j_gene: TRBJ1-5
d_gene: NA
CDR3aa: CASSRNLGATGQPQHF
CDR3nt: TGTGCCAGCAGTCGTAATCTGGGAGCAACGGGTCAGCCCCAGCATTTT

v_gene: TRBV28
abundance: NA
j_gene: TRBJ1-4
d_gene: NA
CDR3aa: CASSLQGQGKLFF
CDR3nt: TGTGCCAGCAGTTTACAGGGGCAGGGAAAACTGTTTTTT